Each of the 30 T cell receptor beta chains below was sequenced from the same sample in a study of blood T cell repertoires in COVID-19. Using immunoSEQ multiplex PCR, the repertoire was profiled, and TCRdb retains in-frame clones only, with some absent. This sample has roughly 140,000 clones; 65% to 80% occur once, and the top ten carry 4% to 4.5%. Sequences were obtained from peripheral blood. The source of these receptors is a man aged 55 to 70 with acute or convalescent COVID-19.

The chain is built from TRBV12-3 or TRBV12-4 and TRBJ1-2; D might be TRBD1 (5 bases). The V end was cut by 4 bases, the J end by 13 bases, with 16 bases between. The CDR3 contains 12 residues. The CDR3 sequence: CASSSGYDSFTF. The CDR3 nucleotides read TGTGCCAGCAGTTCCGGATACGACAGTTTCACCTTC.

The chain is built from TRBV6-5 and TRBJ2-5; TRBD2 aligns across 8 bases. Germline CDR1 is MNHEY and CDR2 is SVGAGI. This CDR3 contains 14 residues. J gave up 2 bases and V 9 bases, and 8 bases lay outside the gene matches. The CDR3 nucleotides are TGTGCCAGTCCAGCGGGAGTTCGGCAAGAGACCCAGTACTTC. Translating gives CASPAGVRQETQYF.

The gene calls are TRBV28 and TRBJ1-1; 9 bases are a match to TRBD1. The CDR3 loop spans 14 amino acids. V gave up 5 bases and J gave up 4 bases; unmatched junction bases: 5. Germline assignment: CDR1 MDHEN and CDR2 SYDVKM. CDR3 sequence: CASSPTTGGTEAFF. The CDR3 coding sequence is TGTGCCAGCAGTCCAACGACAGGGGGCACTGAAGCTTTCTTT.

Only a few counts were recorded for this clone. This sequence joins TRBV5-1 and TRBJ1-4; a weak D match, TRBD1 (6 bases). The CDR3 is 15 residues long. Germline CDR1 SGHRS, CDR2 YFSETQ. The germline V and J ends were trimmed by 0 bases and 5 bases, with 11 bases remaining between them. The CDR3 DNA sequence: TGCGCCAGCAGCTTGGACACAGGGTTCAATGAAAAACTGTTTTTT. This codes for CASSLDTGFNEKLFF.

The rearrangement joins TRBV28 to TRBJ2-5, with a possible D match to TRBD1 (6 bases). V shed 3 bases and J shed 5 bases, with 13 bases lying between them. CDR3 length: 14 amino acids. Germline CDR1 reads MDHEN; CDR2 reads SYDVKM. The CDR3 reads CASSFAGAGETQYF. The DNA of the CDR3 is TGTGCCAGCAGTTTTGCAGGGGCGGGTGAGACCCAGTACTTC.

CDR3 protein: CASCHNTGSYNEQFF. In nucleotides, the CDR3 is TGTGCCAGCTGCCATAACACGGGCTCCTACAATGAGCAGTTCTTC. The chain links TRBV27 to TRBJ2-1; D gene unclear. This CDR3 has 15 amino acids. Looked up from germline, CDR1 is MNHEY and CDR2 is SMNVEV (reference sequence). The germline V and J ends were trimmed by 8 bases and 0 bases, with 14 bases remaining between them.

This CDR3 reads CASSPRGTLGRAQYF. For the CDR3, the DNA is TGTGCCAGCAGCCCCCGGGGGACTCTCGGGAGGGCCCAGTACTTC. The rearrangement joins TRBV7-8 to TRBJ2-5, with 8 bases matching TRBD2. CDR3 size: 15 residues. Looked up from germline, CDR1 is SGHVS and CDR2 is FQNEAQ. The V and J ends lost 5 bases and 9 bases, in that order; junction bases with no gene match: 14.

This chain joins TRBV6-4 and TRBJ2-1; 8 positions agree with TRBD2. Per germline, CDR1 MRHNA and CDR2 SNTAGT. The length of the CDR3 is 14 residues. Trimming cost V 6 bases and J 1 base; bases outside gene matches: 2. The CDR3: CASRREESYNEQFF. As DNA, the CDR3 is TGTGCCAGCAGGCGGGAGGAATCCTACAATGAGCAGTTCTTC.

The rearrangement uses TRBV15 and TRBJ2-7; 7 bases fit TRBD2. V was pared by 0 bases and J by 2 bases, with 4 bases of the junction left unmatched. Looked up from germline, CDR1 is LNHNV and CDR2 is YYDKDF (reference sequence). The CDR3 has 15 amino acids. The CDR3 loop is CATSRDGLAAYEQYF. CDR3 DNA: TGTGCCACCAGCAGAGATGGGCTAGCGGCCTACGAGCAGTACTTC.

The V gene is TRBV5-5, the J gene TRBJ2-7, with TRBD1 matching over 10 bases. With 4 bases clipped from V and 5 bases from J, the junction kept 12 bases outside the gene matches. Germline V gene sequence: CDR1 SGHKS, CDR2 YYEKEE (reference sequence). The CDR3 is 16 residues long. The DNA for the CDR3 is TGTGCCAGCAGCAAGACCGGGACAGGGGATCATAACGAGCAGTACTTC. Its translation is CASSKTGTGDHNEQYF.

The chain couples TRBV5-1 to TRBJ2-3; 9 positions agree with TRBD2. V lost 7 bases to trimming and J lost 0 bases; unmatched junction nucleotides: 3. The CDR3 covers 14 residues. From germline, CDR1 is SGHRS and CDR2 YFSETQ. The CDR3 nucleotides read TGCGCCAGCGGAGCGGGGGGAAGCACAGATACGCAGTATTTT. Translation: CASGAGGSTDTQYF.

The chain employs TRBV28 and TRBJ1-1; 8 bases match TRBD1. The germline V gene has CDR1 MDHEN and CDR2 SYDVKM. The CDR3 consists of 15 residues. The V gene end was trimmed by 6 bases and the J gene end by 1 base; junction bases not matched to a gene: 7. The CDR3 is CASRPGGQANTEAFF. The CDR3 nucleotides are TGTGCCAGCAGACCGGGGGGACAGGCGAACACTGAAGCTTTCTTT. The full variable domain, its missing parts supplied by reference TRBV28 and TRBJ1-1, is DVKVTQSSRYLVKRTGEKVFLECVQDMDHENMFWYRQDPGLGLRLIYFSYDVKMKEKGDIPEGYSVSREKKERFSLILESASTNQTSMYLCASRPGGQANTEAFFGQGTRLTVV.

The CDR3 loop reads CASSSPQRGSYEQYF. The CDR3 nucleotides are TGTGCCAGCAGTTCCCCTCAGCGGGGGAGCTACGAGCAGTACTTC. This chain joins TRBV28 and TRBJ2-7; 8 bases fit TRBD2. The trim removed 4 bases at V and 3 bases at J, leaving 8 bases unmatched. This CDR3 spans 15 amino acids. Germline CDR1 is MDHEN and CDR2 is SYDVKM.

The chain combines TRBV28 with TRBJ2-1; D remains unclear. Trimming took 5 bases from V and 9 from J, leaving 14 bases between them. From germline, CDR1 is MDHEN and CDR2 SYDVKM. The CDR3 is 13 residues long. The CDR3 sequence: CASSHRTNPEQFF. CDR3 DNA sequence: TGTGCCAGCAGTCACAGAACGAACCCTGAGCAGTTCTTC.

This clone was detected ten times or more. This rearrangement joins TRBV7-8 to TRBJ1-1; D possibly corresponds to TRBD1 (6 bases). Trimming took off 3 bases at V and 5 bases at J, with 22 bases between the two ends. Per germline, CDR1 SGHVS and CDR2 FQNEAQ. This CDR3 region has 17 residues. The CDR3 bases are TGTGCCAGCAGCTTCACGATAATGGCGGGGGCGGGTACTGAAGCTTTCTTT. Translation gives CASSFTIMAGAGTEAFF.

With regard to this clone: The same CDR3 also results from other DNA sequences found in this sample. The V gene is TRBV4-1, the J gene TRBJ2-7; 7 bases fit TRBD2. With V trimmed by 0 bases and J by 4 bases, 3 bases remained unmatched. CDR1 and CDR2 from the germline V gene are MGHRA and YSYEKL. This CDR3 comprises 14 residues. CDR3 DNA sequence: TGCGCCAGCAGCCAAGAGGGGGGGGTATACGAGCAGTACTTC. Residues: CASSQEGGVYEQYF.

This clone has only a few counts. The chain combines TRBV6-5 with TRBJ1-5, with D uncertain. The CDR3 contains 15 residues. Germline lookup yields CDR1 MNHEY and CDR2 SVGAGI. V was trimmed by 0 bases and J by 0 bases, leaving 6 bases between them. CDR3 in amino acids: CASSYSSDSNQPQHF. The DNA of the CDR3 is TGTGCCAGCAGTTACTCGAGTGATAGCAATCAGCCCCAGCATTTT.

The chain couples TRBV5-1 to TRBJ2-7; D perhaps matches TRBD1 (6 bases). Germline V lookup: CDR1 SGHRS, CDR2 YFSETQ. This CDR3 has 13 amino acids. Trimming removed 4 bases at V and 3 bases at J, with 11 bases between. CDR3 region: CASSATGGYEQYF. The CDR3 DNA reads TGCGCCAGCAGCGCGACAGGAGGCTACGAGCAGTACTTC.

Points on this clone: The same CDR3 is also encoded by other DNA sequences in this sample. Here the CDR3 DNA reads TGTGCCTGGGTCGGAGGGCCCCAAGAGACCCAGTACTTC. Its protein product is CAWVGGPQETQYF. The chain combines TRBV30 with TRBJ2-5, with D maybe TRBD2 (6 bases). Germline V gives CDR1 GTSNPN, CDR2 SVGIG (reference sequence). Trimming took 5 bases from V and 1 from J, leaving 11 bases between them. CDR3 length: 13 amino acids.

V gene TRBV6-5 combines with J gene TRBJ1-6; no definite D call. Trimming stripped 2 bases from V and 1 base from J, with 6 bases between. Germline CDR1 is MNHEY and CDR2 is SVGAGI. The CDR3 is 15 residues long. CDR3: CASSYAESYNSPLHF. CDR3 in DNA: TGTGCCAGCAGTTACGCAGAATCCTATAATTCACCCCTCCACTTT.

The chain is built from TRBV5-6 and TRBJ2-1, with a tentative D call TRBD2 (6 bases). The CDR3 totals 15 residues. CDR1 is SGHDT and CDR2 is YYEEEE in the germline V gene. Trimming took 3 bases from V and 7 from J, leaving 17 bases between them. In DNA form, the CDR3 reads TGTGCCAGCAGCTCAGCGACCGGAGGGATAAATGAGCAGTTCTTC. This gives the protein CASSSATGGINEQFF.

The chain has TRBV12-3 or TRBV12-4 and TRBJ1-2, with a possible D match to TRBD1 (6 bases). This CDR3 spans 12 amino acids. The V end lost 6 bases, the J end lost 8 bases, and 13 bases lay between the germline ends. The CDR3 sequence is CASSRRDKGYTF. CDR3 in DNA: TGTGCCAGCAGCCGACGGGACAAGGGCTACACCTTC.

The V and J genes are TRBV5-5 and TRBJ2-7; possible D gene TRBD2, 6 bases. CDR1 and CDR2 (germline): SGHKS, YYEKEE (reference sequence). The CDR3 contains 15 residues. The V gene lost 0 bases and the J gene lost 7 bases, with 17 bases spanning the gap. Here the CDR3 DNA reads TGTGCCAGCAGCTTGGCAGGTAGCGGCACTAGGGAGCAGTACTTC. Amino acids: CASSLAGSGTREQYF.

CDR3 nucleotides: TGTGCCAGCAGCTTGGGTAGTAGCGAGCAGTTCTTC. This codes for CASSLGSSEQFF. The chain links TRBV5-6 to TRBJ2-1; the D is unclear. V was shortened by 0 bases and J by 10 bases, with 8 bases between the two germline ends. Germline V CDR1 and CDR2: SGHDT, YYEEEE. The CDR3 loop spans 12 amino acids.

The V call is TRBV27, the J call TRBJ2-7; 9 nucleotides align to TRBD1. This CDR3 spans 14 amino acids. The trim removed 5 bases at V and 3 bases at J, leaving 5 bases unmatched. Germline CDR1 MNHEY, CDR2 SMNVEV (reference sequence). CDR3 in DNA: TGTGCCAGCAGTCCGGGACAGGGCCTCTACGAGCAGTACTTC. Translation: CASSPGQGLYEQYF.

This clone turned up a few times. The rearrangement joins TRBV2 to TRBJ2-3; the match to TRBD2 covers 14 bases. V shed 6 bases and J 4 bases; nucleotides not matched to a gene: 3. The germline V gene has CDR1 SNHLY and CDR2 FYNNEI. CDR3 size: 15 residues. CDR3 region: CASSGTSGSADTQYF. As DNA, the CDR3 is TGTGCCAGCAGCGGGACTAGCGGGAGTGCAGATACGCAGTATTTT. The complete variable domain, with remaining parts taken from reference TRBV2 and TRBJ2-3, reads EPEVTQTPSHQVTQMGQEVILRCVPISNHLYFYWYRQILGQKVEFLVSFYNNEISEKSEIFDDQFSVERPDGSNFTLKIRSTKLEDSAMYFCASSGTSGSADTQYFGPGTRLTVL.

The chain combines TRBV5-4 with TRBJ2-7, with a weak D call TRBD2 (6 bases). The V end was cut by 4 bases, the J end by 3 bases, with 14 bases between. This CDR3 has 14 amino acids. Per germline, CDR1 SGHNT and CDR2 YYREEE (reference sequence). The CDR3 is CASSRGVSNYEQYF. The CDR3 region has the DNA TGTGCCAGCAGCCGCGGGGTCAGCAACTACGAGCAGTACTTC.

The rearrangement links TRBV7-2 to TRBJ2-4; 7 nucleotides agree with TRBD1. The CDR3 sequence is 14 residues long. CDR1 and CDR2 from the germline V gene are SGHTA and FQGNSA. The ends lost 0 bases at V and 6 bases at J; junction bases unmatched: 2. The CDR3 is CASSLANRGNIQYF. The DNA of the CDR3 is TGTGCCAGCAGCTTAGCGAACAGGGGAAACATTCAGTACTTC.

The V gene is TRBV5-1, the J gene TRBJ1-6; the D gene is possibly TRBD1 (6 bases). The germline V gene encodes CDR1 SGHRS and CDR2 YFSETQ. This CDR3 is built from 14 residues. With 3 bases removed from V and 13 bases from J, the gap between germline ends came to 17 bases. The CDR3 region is CASSSGLFRGPLHF. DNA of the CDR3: TGCGCCAGCAGCTCGGGTCTTTTCAGGGGCCCCCTCCACTTT.

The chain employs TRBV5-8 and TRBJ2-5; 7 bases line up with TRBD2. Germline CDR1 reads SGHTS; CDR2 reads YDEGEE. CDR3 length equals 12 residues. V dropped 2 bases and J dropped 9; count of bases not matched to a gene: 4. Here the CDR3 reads CASSFGGGAQYF. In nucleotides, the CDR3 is TGTGCCAGCAGCTTCGGTGGGGGGGCCCAGTACTTC.